This entry lists 27 T cell receptor beta chains sequenced from one sample in a study of blood T cell repertoires in COVID-19. Produced via immunoSEQ multiplex PCR; TCRdb's table is partial and in-frame only. This table has 350,000 to 500,000 clones, about 88% appearing once. The material sequenced was PBMCs or T cells enriched from blood (not recorded which). These receptors all come from a woman aged 18-29 years who had been exposed to COVID-19.

J is TRBJ2-7 and V is TRBV7-6, with D maybe TRBD1 (6 bases). The CDR3 loop spans 14 amino acids. Trimming pared 1 base from V and 3 bases from J, leaving 10 bases between. Germline V gene lookup returns CDR1 SGHVS and CDR2 FNYEAQ. The CDR3 coding sequence is TGTGCCAGCAGCTTAGGCGACAGGTACTACGAGCAGTACTTC. Translation gives CASSLGDRYYEQYF.

The chain combines TRBV4-3 with TRBJ1-5; 8 bases fit TRBD1. The J segment lost 6 bases and the V segment lost 0 bases, leaving 4 bases of the junction unmatched. Germline V gene sequence: CDR1 LGHNA, CDR2 YSLEER. This CDR3 region has 15 residues. CDR3 amino acids: CASSQEAGGVQPQHF. CDR3 in DNA: TGCGCCAGCAGCCAAGAGGCAGGGGGCGTTCAGCCCCAGCATTTT.

The genes are TRBV18 and TRBJ2-1, with 11 bases matching TRBD2. The germline CDR1 and CDR2 sequences are KGHSH and LQKENI. CDR3 length: 17 amino acids. Unmatched junction bases numbered 7, after V lost 2 bases and J lost 4 bases. The CDR3 protein is CASSPRGLAEKYNEQFF. In DNA, the CDR3 is TGTGCCAGCTCACCAAGGGGACTAGCGGAGAAATACAATGAGCAGTTCTTC. Full variable domain (remainder filled in from reference TRBV18 and TRBJ2-1): NAGVMQNPRHLVRRRGQEARLRCSPMKGHSHVYWYRQLPEEGLKFMVYLQKENIIDESGMPKERFSAEFPKEGPSILRIQQVVRGDSAAYFCASSPRGLAEKYNEQFFGPGTRLTVL.

The V gene is TRBV21-1, the J gene TRBJ1-3; the D call of TRBD1 is as the table states it, not checked on the DNA. TRBV21-1 represents a pseudogene. The length of the CDR3 is 21 residues. CDR3 amino acids: CASSKARGQEPDLISGNTIYF. The CDR3 DNA follows: TGTGCCAGCAGCAAAGCCCGCGGACAGGAACCCGATCTGATCTCTGGAAACACCATATATTTT.

This sequence joins TRBV6-1 and TRBJ1-4; D call uncertain. The CDR3 contains 16 residues. Germline V CDR1 and CDR2: MNHNS, SASEGT. With 3 bases removed from V and 7 bases from J, the gap between germline ends came to 18 bases. This CDR3 is CASSELPGIGAEKLFF. As DNA, the CDR3 is TGTGCCAGCAGTGAGCTACCGGGAATAGGTGCTGAAAAACTGTTTTTT.

This clone has only a few counts. The genes are TRBV7-2 and TRBJ1-4, with 7 bases fitting TRBD1. This CDR3 is built from 14 residues. Germline V lookup: CDR1 SGHTA, CDR2 FQGNSA. V dropped 5 bases and J dropped 8; count of bases not matched to a gene: 8. The CDR3 DNA follows: TGTGCCAGCAGCAAACAGGGGTCGGGGGAAAAACTGTTTTTT. Translated: CASSKQGSGEKLFF.

The rearrangement links TRBV28 to TRBJ1-1; the D is unclear. Per the germline V gene, CDR1 is MDHEN and CDR2 is SYDVKM. Deletions cut 2 bases from V and 10 bases from J, with 11 bases between. This CDR3 is built from 12 residues. The CDR3 nucleotides are TGTGCCAGCAGTTTAGCCCCCTCAGTAGCTTTCTTT. Protein sequence: CASSLAPSVAFF.

This clone occurred a few times. The chain carries TRBV5-8 and TRBJ2-2; maybe TRBD1 (6 bases). The CDR3 runs 15 residues. V was cut by 4 bases and J by 4 bases, with 14 bases left in between. Looked up from germline, CDR1 is SGHTS and CDR2 is YDEGEE. CDR3 residues: CASSPYRAGTGELFF. The DNA of the CDR3 is TGTGCCAGCAGCCCCTACAGGGCCGGCACCGGGGAGCTGTTTTTT.

Only one count was recorded for this clone. The CDR3 coding sequence is TGTGCCAGCAGCGTAGAGGGGGTTGGGGAATTCGGGGAGCTGTTTTTT. Translated: CASSVEGVGEFGELFF. V and J are TRBV9 and TRBJ2-2; TRBD1 is a possible D gene (6 bases). The CDR3 sequence is 16 residues long. In germline, CDR1 is SGDLS, CDR2 YYNGEE. V lost 0 bases and J 7 bases, leaving 16 bases between the germline ends.

The rearrangement links TRBV18 to TRBJ2-5; 10 bases are shared with TRBD1. This CDR3 spans 17 amino acids. The germline V gene encodes CDR1 KGHSH and CDR2 LQKENI. Trimming at V came to 5 bases and at J to 4 bases, leaving 13 bases not matched to a gene. The chain's CDR3 is CASSSSLGTGVRETQYF. Here the CDR3 DNA reads TGTGCCAGCTCATCGAGCCTTGGGACAGGGGTAAGAGAGACCCAGTACTTC.

The chain uses TRBV19 and TRBJ1-3, with D tentatively TRBD1 (5 bases). Germline assignment: CDR1 LNHDA and CDR2 SQIVND (reference sequence). Trimming cost V 10 bases and J 3 bases, with 16 bases left between them. The CDR3 is made up of 14 amino acids. CDR3 DNA: TGTGCCATCTCAACTCCGGGGGTTGGAAACACCATATATTTT. Protein sequence: CAISTPGVGNTIYF.

The chain is built from TRBV7-3 and TRBJ2-3, with D possibly matching TRBD2 (6 bases). This CDR3 spans 15 amino acids. The germline V and J ends were trimmed by 1 base and 8 bases, with 16 bases remaining between them. Looked up from germline, CDR1 is SGHTA and CDR2 is FQGTGA. The CDR3 coding sequence is TGTGCCAGCAGCTTAAGGATCCAGCCCGGGGGTACGCAGTATTTT. Translated, it gives CASSLRIQPGGTQYF. Full variable domain (outside the CDR3, taken from reference TRBV7-3 and TRBJ2-3): GAGVSQTPSNKVTEKGKYVELRCDPISGHTALYWYRQSLGQGPEFLIYFQGTGAADDSGLPNDRFFAVRPEGSVSTLKIQRTERGDSAVYLCASSLRIQPGGTQYFGPGTRLTVL.

The chain employs TRBV5-4 and TRBJ1-1; 8 bases agree with TRBD1. V shed 3 bases and J 2 bases; nucleotides not matched to a gene: 9. The length of the CDR3 is 16 residues. Germline loops: CDR1 SGHNT, CDR2 YYREEE (reference sequence). The CDR3 here is CASSSARGLQNTEAFF. The CDR3 bases are TGTGCCAGCAGCTCCGCCAGGGGGCTACAAAACACTGAAGCTTTCTTT.

The chain joins TRBV5-5 to TRBJ2-5; 7 nucleotides match TRBD1. From germline, CDR1 is SGHKS and CDR2 YYEKEE (reference sequence). Unmatched junction bases numbered 10, after V lost 4 bases and J lost 1 base. The CDR3 loop spans 16 amino acids. The chain's CDR3 is CASSPNRGSPQETQYF. CDR3 DNA: TGTGCCAGCAGCCCGAACAGGGGCTCCCCCCAAGAGACCCAGTACTTC.

The rearrangement links TRBV18 to TRBJ2-7; possibly TRBD1 for D (5 bases). From germline, CDR1 is KGHSH and CDR2 LQKENI. Trimming cost V 3 bases and J 1 base, with 10 bases left between them. The CDR3 is made up of 14 amino acids. DNA for the CDR3: TGTGCCAGCTCACCGACAGCGTTATCCTACGAGCAGTACTTC. It codes for CASSPTALSYEQYF.

The chain has TRBV7-9 and TRBJ2-7; TRBD1 matches at 9 bases. V lost 5 bases and J lost 1; bases outside the gene matches: 6. The CDR3 covers 15 residues. CDR1 SEHNR and CDR2 FQNEAQ come from the germline V gene (reference sequence). In DNA, the CDR3 is TGTGCCAGCAGCGCAACCGGGACAGGGTCCTACGAGCAGTACTTC. Protein product: CASSATGTGSYEQYF.

The rearrangement uses TRBV3-1 (or the pseudogene TRBV3-2) and TRBJ2-6; D possibly corresponds to TRBD1 (5 bases). From germline, CDR1 is LGHDT and CDR2 YNNKEL (reference sequence). This CDR3 region has 16 residues. The ends were cut back, 4 bases at V and 4 bases at J, with 14 bases in the middle. The CDR3 loop is CASSPDSSLGANVLTF. CDR3 coding DNA: TGTGCCAGCAGCCCCGACAGCTCCCTCGGGGCCAACGTCCTGACTTTC.

J is TRBJ2-7 and V is TRBV9, with 9 bases that match TRBD2. Germline V lookup: CDR1 SGDLS, CDR2 YYNGEE. V shed 0 bases, J shed 6 bases, and the junction held 13 bases outside the gene matches. The CDR3 has 17 residues. This CDR3 reads CASSVAPTTSGLREQYF. The CDR3 DNA reads as TGTGCCAGCAGCGTAGCTCCCACTACTAGCGGGCTACGCGAGCAGTACTTC.

This chain links TRBV28 with TRBJ1-2; D is undetermined. The CDR3 runs to 15 residues. The germline V and J ends were trimmed by 10 bases and 1 base, with 19 bases remaining between them. The germline V gene has CDR1 MDHEN and CDR2 SYDVKM. The CDR3 DNA reads TGTGCCATCCGGGGAGGACGTAATCTTAACTATGGCTACACCTTC. This sequence encodes CAIRGGRNLNYGYTF.

This clone was seen a handful of times. The chain combines TRBV3-1 (or the pseudogene TRBV3-2) with TRBJ2-5, with D unclear. V lost 4 bases, J lost 4 bases, and 13 bases lay in between. This CDR3 is built from 14 residues. The germline CDR1 and CDR2 sequences are LGHDT and YNNKEL (reference sequence). CDR3 sequence (DNA): TGTGCCAGCAGCCCACTCGGGTCGGTAGAGACCCAGTACTTC. The encoded protein is CASSPLGSVETQYF.

CDR3 in amino acids: CASKGQTGGNSPLHF. CDR3 nucleotides: TGTGCCAGCAAAGGACAGACAGGGGGTAATTCACCCCTCCACTTT. This chain joins TRBV27 and TRBJ1-6; 9 bases match TRBD1. This CDR3 comprises 15 residues. V gave up 7 bases and J gave up 6 bases; unmatched junction bases: 7. CDR1 MNHEY and CDR2 SMNVEV come from the germline V gene (reference sequence).

This clone appeared once. The genes are TRBV5-1 and TRBJ2-2, with 11 bases identical to TRBD2. This CDR3 spans 16 amino acids. Germline CDR1 and CDR2: SGHRS and YFSETQ. Germline trimming cut 4 bases from V and 4 bases from J; bases unmatched to any gene: 6. CDR3 DNA: TGCGCCAGCAGCGTCACTAGCGGGAGTGTCACCGGGGAGCTGTTTTTT. Protein sequence: CASSVTSGSVTGELFF.

The rearrangement links TRBV6-2 or TRBV6-3 to TRBJ1-4; D might be TRBD1 (5 bases). Trimming took off 2 bases at V and 7 bases at J, with 14 bases between the two ends. In germline, CDR1 is MNHEY, CDR2 SVGEGT. This CDR3 spans 15 amino acids. CDR3: CASSYGRGGGEKLFF. The CDR3 DNA sequence: TGTGCCAGCAGTTACGGCCGTGGCGGGGGTGAAAAACTGTTTTTT.

On this clone itself: A read error is likely, as this CDR3 ends without the conserved phenylalanine or tryptophan. J is TRBJ2-6 and V is TRBV29-1; tentatively, D is TRBD1 (5 bases). The CDR3 is 14 residues long. V lost 4 bases to trimming and J lost 0 bases, with 7 bases between them. Germline-derived CDR1 and CDR2 are SQVTM and ANQGSEA. DNA of the CDR3: TGCAGCGTTGGACAGCCCTCTGGGGCCAACGTCCTGACTTTA. Protein product: CSVGQPSGANVLTL.

V gene TRBV10-2 combines with J gene TRBJ1-2, with D possibly matching TRBD1 (5 bases). Deletions cut 6 bases from V and 8 bases from J, with 16 bases between. This CDR3 has 13 amino acids. Germline loops: CDR1 WSHSY, CDR2 SAAADI. The CDR3 loop reads CASSAGPPTGYTF. The DNA of the CDR3 is TGCGCCAGCAGCGCGGGACCGCCGACGGGCTACACCTTC.

The chain combines TRBV19 with TRBJ2-7; TRBD1 matches 7 bases. CDR3 length: 14 amino acids. Germline V CDR1 and CDR2: LNHDA, SQIVND (reference sequence). Germline trimming cut 2 bases from V and 3 bases from J; bases unmatched to any gene: 4. CDR3 sequence (DNA): TGTGCCAGTAGTATAAGAGACAGGGACTACGAGCAGTACTTC. It yields the protein CASSIRDRDYEQYF.

The CDR3 DNA reads TGCGCCAGCAGCTTGGAGGGGGCTATCGACAATGAGCAGTTCTTC. It is translated as CASSLEGAIDNEQFF. The J gene is TRBJ2-1, the V gene TRBV5-1; 7 nucleotides align to TRBD1. There are 15 residues in the CDR3. In germline, CDR1 is SGHRS, CDR2 YFSETQ. V shed 0 bases, J shed 5 bases, and the junction held 5 bases outside the gene matches.